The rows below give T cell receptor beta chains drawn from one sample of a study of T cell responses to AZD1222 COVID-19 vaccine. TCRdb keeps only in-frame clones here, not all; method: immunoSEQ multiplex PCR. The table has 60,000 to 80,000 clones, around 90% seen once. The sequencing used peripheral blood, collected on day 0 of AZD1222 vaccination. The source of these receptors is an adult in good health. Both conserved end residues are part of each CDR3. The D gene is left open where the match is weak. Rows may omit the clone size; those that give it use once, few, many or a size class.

CDR3: CASSPRWTAKSIQYF; DNA: TGTGCCAGCAGCCCTAGGTGGACAGCTAAAAGCATTCAGTACTTC; length: 15; D: .; V: TRBV7-2; size: .; J: TRBJ2-4
CDR3: CASSFSSGGAYEQYF; DNA: TGTGCCAGCAGCTTCTCTAGCGGGGGGGCCTACGAGCAGTACTTC; length: 15; D: TRBD2; V: TRBV11-2; size: .; J: TRBJ2-7
CDR3: CASSLGTGIFTEAFF; DNA: TGCGCCAGCAGCTTGGGGACAGGGATCTTCACTGAAGCTTTCTTT; length: 15; D: TRBD1; V: TRBV5-1; size: .; J: TRBJ1-1
CDR3: CASSTYGTWYEQYF; DNA: TGTGCCAGCAGCACATACGGGACCTGGTACGAGCAGTACTTC; length: 14; D: .; V: TRBV6-2/TRBV6-3; size: .; J: TRBJ2-7
CDR3: CASSLGITGNTIYF; DNA: TGTGCCAGCAGCTTAGGGATCACTGGAAACACCATATATTTT; length: 14; D: .; V: TRBV7-6; size: .; J: TRBJ1-3
CDR3: CASSPGASPLHF; DNA: TGTGCCAGCAGCCCAGGGGCTTCACCCCTCCACTTT; length: 12; D: .; V: TRBV6-6; size: once; J: TRBJ1-6
CDR3: CASSSLLTSGPPGGSYNEQFF; DNA: TGTGCCAGCAGTTCCCTCCTGACTAGCGGGCCCCCAGGGGGGTCCTACAATGAGCAGTTCTTC; length: 21; D: TRBD2; V: TRBV6-2/TRBV6-3; size: .; J: TRBJ2-1
CDR3: CSVVIPPGTEAFF; DNA: TGCAGCGTGGTGATCCCCCCGGGGACTGAAGCTTTCTTT; length: 13; D: .; V: TRBV29-1; size: .; J: TRBJ1-1
CDR3: CAWDRGSYEQYF; DNA: TGTGCCTGGGACAGGGGAAGCTACGAGCAGTACTTC; length: 12; D: TRBD1; V: TRBV30; size: .; J: TRBJ2-7
CDR3: CASSLEGTGPRGEQFF; DNA: TGTGCCAGCAGCTTAGAAGGGACAGGGCCCCGGGGGGAGCAGTTCTTC; length: 16; D: TRBD1; V: TRBV7-2; size: .; J: TRBJ2-1
CDR3: CASSPGFSPLHF; DNA: TGTGCCAGCAGCCCAGGGTTTTCGCCCCTCCACTTT; length: 12; D: .; V: TRBV7-8; size: .; J: TRBJ1-6
CDR3: CASRTGSWREKLFF; DNA: TGTGCCAGTAGAACAGGGTCTTGGCGTGAAAAACTGTTTTTT; length: 14; D: .; V: TRBV19; size: .; J: TRBJ1-4
CDR3: CASSLGQSPFF; DNA: TGTGCCAGCAGTTTAGGGCAGTCTCCTTTCTTT; length: 11; D: .; V: TRBV12-3/TRBV12-4; size: .; J: TRBJ1-1
CDR3: CASRSRGPTTNEKLFF; DNA: TGTGCCAGCAGAAGCCGGGGCCCTACAACTAATGAAAAACTGTTTTTT; length: 16; D: .; V: TRBV7-2; size: once; J: TRBJ1-4
CDR3: CSVEKGPTRDTQYF; DNA: TGCAGCGTTGAGAAAGGTCCCACCCGGGATACGCAGTATTTT; length: 14; D: .; V: TRBV29-1; size: .; J: TRBJ2-3
CDR3: CASSFRIDTQYF; DNA: TGCGCCAGCAGCTTCAGGATAGATACGCAGTATTTT; length: 12; D: .; V: TRBV5-1; size: .; J: TRBJ2-3
CDR3: CASSQTRNTGELFF; DNA: TGTGCCAGCTCCCAGACACGGAACACCGGGGAGCTGTTTTTT; length: 14; D: .; V: TRBV18; size: .; J: TRBJ2-2
CDR3: CASSRNTGELFF; DNA: TGTGCCAGCAGCCGGAACACCGGGGAGCTGTTTTTT; length: 12; D: .; V: TRBV27; size: .; J: TRBJ2-2
CDR3: CASSTDRGPRNTIYF; DNA: TGTGCCAGCAGCACAGACAGGGGCCCCCGAAACACCATATATTTT; length: 15; D: TRBD1; V: TRBV5-6; size: .; J: TRBJ1-3
CDR3: CASRDSLDQSGELFF; DNA: TGTGCCAGCCGGGACAGTCTCGATCAGTCCGGGGAGCTGTTTTTT; length: 15; D: TRBD1; V: TRBV19; size: .; J: TRBJ2-2
CDR3: CASSLSRSETQYF; DNA: TGTGCCAGCAGCTTGTCCCGAAGCGAGACCCAGTACTTC; length: 13; D: .; V: TRBV5-4; size: .; J: TRBJ2-5
CDR3: CASSQNVHEKLFF; DNA: TGTGCCAGCAGCCAAAACGTCCATGAAAAACTGTTTTTT; length: 13; D: .; V: TRBV14; size: .; J: TRBJ1-4
CDR3: CASSSQGSGGYGYTF; DNA: TGTGCCAGTAGTTCTCAGGGGAGCGGTGGCTATGGCTACACCTTC; length: 15; D: .; V: TRBV19; size: .; J: TRBJ1-2
CDR3: CSAFGEKLFF; DNA: TGCAGCGCGTTCGGGGAAAAACTGTTTTTT; length: 10; D: .; V: TRBV29-1; size: .; J: TRBJ1-4
CDR3: CASSLGQAREKLFF; DNA: TGTGCCAGCAGCTTAGGACAGGCGAGGGAAAAACTGTTTTTT; length: 14; D: .; V: TRBV11-2; size: .; J: TRBJ1-4
CDR3: CASSQGRNQPQHF; DNA: TGTGCCAGCAGCCAGGGCCGAAATCAGCCCCAGCATTTT; length: 13; D: .; V: TRBV3-1/TRBV3-2; size: .; J: TRBJ1-5
CDR3: CASGPGSIYGYTF; DNA: TGTGCCAGCGGGCCGGGAAGTATCTATGGCTACACCTTC; length: 13; D: .; V: TRBV3-1/TRBV3-2; size: once; J: TRBJ1-2
CDR3: CASSIYQGGTEAFF; DNA: TGTGCCAGCAGCATTTACCAGGGTGGCACTGAAGCTTTCTTT; length: 14; D: .; V: TRBV3-1/TRBV3-2; size: .; J: TRBJ1-1
CDR3: CASKGQGHGTDTQYF; DNA: TGTGCCAGCAAGGGACAGGGCCATGGCACAGATACGCAGTATTTT; length: 15; D: TRBD1; V: TRBV2; size: .; J: TRBJ2-3
CDR3: CASSQGTSGGAGDTQYF; DNA: TGTGCCAGCAGCCAAGGGACTAGCGGGGGGGCTGGAGATACGCAGTATTTT; length: 17; D: TRBD2; V: TRBV7-9; size: few; J: TRBJ2-3
CDR3: CASTFQSSVNTGELFF; DNA: TGTGCCAGCACTTTTCAGAGCAGTGTTAACACCGGGGAGCTGTTTTTT; length: 16; D: .; V: TRBV5-5; size: .; J: TRBJ2-2
CDR3: CASARESGANVLTF; DNA: TGTGCTAGTGCCCGGGAGTCTGGGGCCAACGTCCTGACTTTC; length: 14; D: .; V: TRBV12-5; size: .; J: TRBJ2-6
CDR3: CASSMGRRNTEAFF; DNA: TGTGCCAGTAGTATGGGGAGAAGGAACACTGAAGCTTTCTTT; length: 14; D: .; V: TRBV19; size: .; J: TRBJ1-1
CDR3: CASKTPARGFLYNEQFF; DNA: TGTGCCAGCAAAACGCCCGCCCGCGGGTTTTTATACAATGAGCAGTTCTTC; length: 17; D: .; V: TRBV28; size: .; J: TRBJ2-1
CDR3: CASSPQGQGVDQPQHF; DNA: TGTGCCAGCTCACCACAGGGACAGGGAGTGGATCAGCCCCAGCATTTT; length: 16; D: TRBD1; V: TRBV18; size: .; J: TRBJ1-5
CDR3: CASSIVGSNYGYTF; DNA: TGCGCCAGCAGTATCGTGGGTTCCAACTATGGCTACACCTTC; length: 14; D: .; V: TRBV5-1; size: .; J: TRBJ1-2
CDR3: CASSLGGGGYEQYF; DNA: TGTGCCAGCAGCTTAGGGGGGGGCGGCTACGAGCAGTACTTC; length: 14; D: .; V: TRBV11-2; size: few; J: TRBJ2-7
CDR3: CSTRSLYEQYF; DNA: TGCAGTACACGCAGCCTCTACGAGCAGTACTTC; length: 11; D: .; V: TRBV20-1; size: .; J: TRBJ2-7
CDR3: CASSPGPSNYGYTF; DNA: TGTGCCAGCTCACCGGGGCCGAGTAACTATGGCTACACCTTC; length: 14; D: .; V: TRBV18; size: .; J: TRBJ1-2
CDR3: CASSLGVGRGPDSEQYF; DNA: TGTGCCAGCAGCTTAGGTGTCGGCCGGGGTCCAGATAGCGAGCAGTACTTC; length: 17; D: .; V: TRBV7-2; size: .; J: TRBJ2-7
CDR3: CASSLQNTEAFF; DNA: TGTGCCAGCAGTTTACAAAACACTGAAGCTTTCTTT; length: 12; D: .; V: TRBV28; size: .; J: TRBJ1-1
CDR3: CASSKGGYTEAFF; DNA: TGTGCCAGCAGTAAGGGGGGGTACACTGAAGCTTTCTTT; length: 13; D: .; V: TRBV19; size: few; J: TRBJ1-1
CDR3: CASSLDEGRNTEAFF; DNA: TGTGCCAGCAGCTTAGATGAGGGGCGCAACACTGAAGCTTTCTTT; length: 15; D: .; V: TRBV7-9; size: .; J: TRBJ1-1
CDR3: CASSWRDRSYF; DNA: TGTGCCAGCAGCTGGAGGGACAGGTCGTACTTC; length: 11; D: TRBD1; V: TRBV7-9; size: .; J: TRBJ2-7
CDR3: CASSTPGQGCEQYF; DNA: TGTGCCAGCAGCACGCCGGGACAGGGATGCGAGCAGTACTTC; length: 14; D: .; V: TRBV21-1; size: .; J: TRBJ2-7
CDR3: CASSQAGVGYTF; DNA: TGTGCCAGCAGCCAAGCAGGGGTTGGCTACACCTTC; length: 12; D: .; V: TRBV3-1/TRBV3-2; size: .; J: TRBJ1-2